The clone carrying this T cell receptor (beta chain) has a handful of counts. Its specificity is unknown. The data were produced by immunoSEQ multiplex PCR, yet TCRdb's version contains in-frame clones alone and is incomplete. The sample has thousands of clones, roughly 80% seen once. This entry comes from a study of T cells and Merkel cell carcinoma outcomes. Regarding the study as a whole: Repertoire plus T-cell density reportedly predicted Merkel cell carcinoma outcomes.

The CDR3 loop spans 15 amino acids. CDR1 SGDLS and CDR2 YYNGEE come from the germline V gene. V lost 0 bases and J 1 base, leaving 10 bases between the germline ends. The source is a human donor with Merkel cell carcinoma. The rearrangement joins TRBV9 to TRBJ1-1, with D perhaps TRBD1 (5 bases). The source material was tumor tissue from Merkel cell carcinoma. The DNA for the CDR3 is TGTGCCAGCAGCGTAGCTGCAGGGTGGAACACTGAAGCTTTCTTT. Protein product: CASSVAAGWNTEAFF.